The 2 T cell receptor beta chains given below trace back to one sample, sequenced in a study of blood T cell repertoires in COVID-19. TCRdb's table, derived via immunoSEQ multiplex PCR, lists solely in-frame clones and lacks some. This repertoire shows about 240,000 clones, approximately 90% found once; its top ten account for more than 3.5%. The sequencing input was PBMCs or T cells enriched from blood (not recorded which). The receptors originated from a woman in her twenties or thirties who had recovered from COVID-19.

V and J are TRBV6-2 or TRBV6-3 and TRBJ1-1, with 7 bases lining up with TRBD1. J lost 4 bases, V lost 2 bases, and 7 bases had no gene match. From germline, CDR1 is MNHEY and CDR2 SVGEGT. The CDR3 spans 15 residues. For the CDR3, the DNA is TGTGCCAGCAGTTACGGGGACAGTCGATCCACTGAAGCTTTCTTT. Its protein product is CASSYGDSRSTEAFF.

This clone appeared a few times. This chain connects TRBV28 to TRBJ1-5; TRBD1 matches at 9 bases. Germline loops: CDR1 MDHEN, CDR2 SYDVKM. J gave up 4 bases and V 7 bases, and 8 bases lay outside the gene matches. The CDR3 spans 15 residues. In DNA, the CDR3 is TGTGCCAGCAACTCCGGGACAGGGATTAATCAGCCCCAGCATTTT. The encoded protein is CASNSGTGINQPQHF. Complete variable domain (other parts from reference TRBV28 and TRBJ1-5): DVKVTQSSRYLVKRTGEKVFLECVQDMDHENMFWYRQDPGLGLRLIYFSYDVKMKEKGDIPEGYSVSREKKERFSLILESASTNQTSMYLCASNSGTGINQPQHFGDGTRLSIL.